Reported below is one T cell receptor beta chain. The antigen remains unidentified. The data were obtained in a study of shared clonotypes between healthy human individuals. Study-wide findings and caveats: Relative to their counterparts shared across all four donors, non-shared clonotypes exhibited diminished generation probabilities.

Memory CD4+ cells were the fraction left after CD45RA+ naive selection. This was a deep-level run. DNA at around 190 ng, tens of thousands of T cell genomes, went into sorted-subset replicate PCRs. Data came from immunoSEQ multiplex PCR; TCRdb stores just in-frame clones and leaves some out. The data contain some 2,500,000 clones, more than 85% of them singletons. This CDR3 spans 14 amino acids. V was shortened by 3 bases and J by 7 bases, with 18 bases between the two germline ends. CDR1 and CDR2 from the germline V gene are GTSNPN and SVGIG (reference sequence). Material: naive CD4+ T cells from PBMCs. Subset described: CD45RA+ positively selected. V and J are TRBV30 and TRBJ1-1; D might be TRBD1 (5 bases). The TCR originated in a man aged 18 to 29 in good health. Some clones in this sample may be carry-over from other donors' samples. For the CDR3, the DNA is TGTGCCTGGAGGGACCCGGGGGGATGGGGTGAAGCTTTCTTT. This gives the protein CAWRDPGGWGEAFF.